The TCR beta chain under discussion was sequenced for a study of blood T cell repertoires in COVID-19 (dated by TCRdb to the early 2020s). For the study in its entirety: Samples from collaborators originated in the United States, Italy and Spain and spanned both the acute and convalescent phases of COVID-19. The prospective study material was composed of cDNA or gDNA derived from T cells, B-cell-depleted T cells, or PBMCs. Deeply sampled blood TCRbeta repertoires from subjects exposed to, actively infected with, or recovered from COVID-19 were included in the dataset. The repertoires were released in a freely available public database intended as a resource for research on the immune response to SARS-CoV-2. The samples were drawn from two sources: the first 160 participants of the ongoing ImmuneRACE study, and approximately 1,300 subjects contributed by 6 global collaborators. Nearly every sample came with metadata listing a de-identified subject ID, COVID-19 status, age in years and sex. Where HLA class I and class II types were available, the types were taken from metadata supplied by the sample provider, not from assay-based typing. Points the paper makes about the study in general: How much clinical and demographic metadata was included differed by source and by participant, and the metadata was provided uncurated.

V lost 0 bases and J lost 8 bases; the stretch between them is 9 bases long. From the cysteine through the phenylalanine, the CDR3 covers 13 amino acids. Left in the record is the CDR3 DNA by itself, 39 bases read in frame from the first base. For CDR1 and CDR2, the germline V gene lists SGHRS and YFSETQ. The collaborating institutions used their own protocols to collect whole blood in K2EDTA tubes. For TCRbeta analysis, collaborators shipped samples in one of three forms: frozen whole blood, isolated PBMCs, or DNA extracted from either of those sample types. Concerning this clone: Its antigen is still unknown. The record has no base qualities; no much larger clone is one base away.

TCRbeta CDR3 regions were amplified from genomic DNA using the immunoSEQ Assay, a bias-controlled multiplex PCR. The original pipeline was this. The number of nucleated cells in each sample was estimated by amplification of reference gene primers within the assay. To quantify the absolute abundance of each unique TCRbeta CDR3 rearrangement, sequence reads were collapsed and filtered. For each sample, productive Simpson clonality was calculated as the square root of Simpson's diversity index across productive rearrangements. TCRdb limited this immuneACCESS table to in-frame rearrangements with V and J called. A share of clones is missing; checked studies link under half to unresolved V genes, and the rest is unexplained. D and trimming were read from the DNA, whereas the V and J calls and clone size are those reported in that table. The sample table shows 140,000 to 150,000 clones, and roughly three quarters are seen once. The ten largest clones represent 4.2% of the sample.

The chain is made from TRBV5-1 and TRBJ2-1; a weak D assignment points to TRBD1 (5 bases agree). The TCR sequence derives from a man between 60 and 75 years old with acute or convalescent COVID-19. Source material: peripheral blood. The DNA sequence is TGCGCCAGCAGCTTGGACAGGTTCGATGAGCAGTTCTTC. The encoded protein is CASSLDRFDEQFF.